The 6 T cell receptor beta chains below all came from one sample that was sequenced in a study of T cell clonotyping in hematopoietic cell transplantation. Repertoires were generated with immunoSEQ multiplex PCR, while TCRdb's copy carries only in-frame clones and drops some. The sample yields 15,000 or so clones, just under 85% seen once. The material was PBMCs, obtained 100 days after allogeneic stem cell transplant. The receptors here all came from a female patient in her forties who had an allogeneic stem cell transplant from a related donor, so T cells may come from the graft donor. Some clones in this sample may be carry-over from other donors' samples.

The rearrangement joins TRBV2 to TRBJ1-3, with 7 bases lining up with TRBD1. Looked up from germline, CDR1 is SNHLY and CDR2 is FYNNEI. There are 15 residues in the CDR3. The J segment lost 1 base and the V segment lost 6 bases, leaving 6 bases of the junction unmatched. DNA of the CDR3: TGTGCCAGCAGCACCGACAGGGCTTCTGGAAACACCATATATTTT. Translated: CASSTDRASGNTIYF.

This clone appeared once. J is TRBJ2-1 and V is TRBV19; tentatively, D is TRBD1 (6 bases). Between the trimmed V and J ends, which lost 7 bases and 10 bases, there was a span of 20 bases. CDR1 is LNHDA and CDR2 is SQIVND in the germline V gene (reference sequence). This CDR3 has 14 amino acids. DNA of the CDR3: TGTGCCAGTACAGGGGAAAGGGCACAAGGGGAGCAGTTCTTC. Translated, it gives CASTGERAQGEQFF.

The CDR3 reads CASSPPVLAEAFF. The CDR3 DNA reads as TGTGCCAGCAGTCCGCCTGTCTTAGCTGAAGCTTTCTTT. The V and J genes are TRBV28 and TRBJ1-1; D is uncertain. The V end lost 5 bases, the J end lost 6 bases, and 13 bases lay between the germline ends. Per germline, CDR1 MDHEN and CDR2 SYDVKM. This CDR3 comprises 13 residues.

V usage is TRBV6-5 and J usage is TRBJ2-7; no reliable D call. The V and J ends lost 6 bases and 3 bases respectively, with 18 bases between them. This CDR3 contains 15 residues. Germline V gene data show CDR1 as MNHEY and CDR2 as SVGAGI. The CDR3 here is CASRSPPPAGYEQYF. The CDR3 DNA reads TGTGCCAGCAGATCACCCCCCCCGGCAGGCTACGAGCAGTACTTC.

The gene calls are TRBV12-5 and TRBJ2-5; D uncertain. The V and J ends lost 1 base and 5 bases respectively, with 11 bases between them. Germline assignment: CDR1 LGHNT and CDR2 FRNRAP. There are 14 residues in the CDR3. The CDR3: CASGLGQDWETQYF. The CDR3 bases are TGTGCTAGTGGTTTGGGGCAGGATTGGGAGACCCAGTACTTC. The whole variable domain, remainder taken from reference TRBV12-5 and TRBJ2-5, is DARVTQTPRHKVTEMGQEVTMRCQPILGHNTVFWYRQTMMQGLELLAYFRNRAPLDDSGMPKDRFSAEMPDATLATLKIQPSEPRDSAVYFCASGLGQDWETQYFGPGTRLLVL.

The chain couples TRBV4-3 to TRBJ1-4, with D hard to call. The V end lost 0 bases, the J end lost 8 bases, and 10 bases lay between the germline ends. The CDR3 spans 14 residues. Germline CDR1 LGHNA, CDR2 YSLEER. The CDR3 DNA follows: TGCGCCAGCAGCCAAGAACGACCGGGGGAAAAACTGTTTTTT. It yields the protein CASSQERPGEKLFF.